The 24 T cell receptor beta chains given below trace back to one sample, sequenced in a study of blood T cells in healthy people across ages (dated by TCRdb to about 2015). The library was obtained by 5' RACE. Sequencing was performed on an Illumina HiSeq 2500. A second PCR of roughly 7 to 11 cycles was performed with a sample-barcoded 5' primer and a J-beta primer mix. The public reads were run again by TCRdb, first through fastp at Q25 and then through MiXCR, and only productive beta chains were kept. Here each entry gathers all rows of one CDR3 protein and keeps the most common genes and DNA. This sample gives about 1,800,000 distinct CDR3 sequences in total; about 30% of them show up just once. Less than 9.5% of the sample comes from the top ten. Sequencing was done on a sample of blood. These receptors all stem from a woman aged 25 to 39 in good health.

This clonotype was picked up a small number of times. The rearrangement links TRBV12-3 or TRBV12-4 to TRBJ2-3; perhaps TRBD2 as D (5 bases). Deletions cut 2 bases from V and 4 bases from J, with 10 bases between. The CDR3 covers 14 residues. CDR3 bases: TGTGCCAGCAGTTTAATGGCTAGCCCAGATACGCAGTATTTT. This codes for CASSLMASPDTQYF.

The chain recombines TRBV20-1 with TRBJ2-3; D uncertain. Trimming cost V 6 bases and J 3 bases, with 10 bases left between them. The CDR3 extends over 12 amino acids. From germline, CDR1 is DFQATT and CDR2 SNEGSKA (reference sequence). CDR3 sequence reads: CSAPTPTDTQYF. Written as DNA, the CDR3 is TGCAGTGCGCCGACCCCGACAGATACGCAGTATTTT.

This clonotype came up a few times. J is TRBJ2-5 and V is TRBV5-1; D possibly corresponds to TRBD2 (5 bases). In germline, CDR1 is SGHRS, CDR2 YFSETQ. The CDR3 has 15 residues. V gave up 4 bases and J gave up 5 bases, with 18 bases separating them. The CDR3 nucleotides are TGCGCCAGCAGCGTTCTAGCAACGGGCGAGGAGACCCAGTACTTC. Protein product: CASSVLATGEETQYF.

V is TRBV5-1 and J is TRBJ1-6; D gene uncertain. The CDR3 length is 15 residues. Between the trimmed V and J ends, which lost 0 bases and 10 bases, there was a span of 14 bases. CDR1 is SGHRS and CDR2 is YFSETQ in the germline V gene. The CDR3: CASSLEPGLLSPLHF. In DNA, the CDR3 is TGCGCCAGCAGCTTGGAACCGGGCCTCCTCTCACCCCTCCACTTT.

This clonotype was counted a few times. The CDR3: CSALGTRGSYEQYF. The CDR3 DNA follows: TGCAGTGCCCTTGGGACTAGAGGCTCCTACGAGCAGTACTTC. V is TRBV20-1 and J is TRBJ2-7, with TRBD2 matching over 8 bases. The CDR3 length is 14 residues. V shed 6 bases, J shed 0 bases, and the junction held 7 bases outside the gene matches. The germline CDR1 and CDR2 sequences are DFQATT and SNEGSKA (reference sequence).

The rearrangement uses TRBV28 and TRBJ2-1; possible D gene TRBD2, 5 bases. V was shortened by 6 bases and J by 1 base, with 16 bases between the two germline ends. This CDR3 comprises 16 residues. Germline V gene data show CDR1 as MDHEN and CDR2 as SYDVKM. The CDR3 DNA is TGTGCCAGCAGCCCCCTCGGCGAGGGTTCCTACAATGAGCAGTTCTTC. This sequence encodes CASSPLGEGSYNEQFF. Combining the CDR3 with reference TRBV28 and TRBJ2-1 gives the whole variable domain DVKVTQSSRYLVKRTGEKVFLECVQDMDHENMFWYRQDPGLGLRLIYFSYDVKMKEKGDIPEGYSVSREKKERFSLILESASTNQTSMYLCASSPLGEGSYNEQFFGPGTRLTVL.

The chain joins TRBV12-3 or TRBV12-4 to TRBJ1-3, with D unresolved. This CDR3 has 16 residues. The V gene lost 3 bases and the J gene lost 0 bases, with 12 bases spanning the gap. CDR3 nucleotide sequence: TGTGCCAGCAGTTTCCTGACTGCATACTCTGGAAACACCATATATTTT. Translating it yields CASSFLTAYSGNTIYF.

This clonotype has more than one count but fewer than ten. CDR3 coding DNA: TGTGCCAGCAGGATGTCCGACAGGGCGTATGGCTACACCTTC. Translation: CASRMSDRAYGYTF. This chain links TRBV12-3 or TRBV12-4 with TRBJ1-2; 7 nucleotides agree with TRBD1. Trimming took 6 bases from V and 5 from J; bases not matched to a gene: 9. The CDR3 is made up of 14 amino acids.

This chain joins TRBV20-1 and TRBJ2-7; TRBD2 agrees at 11 bases. The CDR3 has 16 amino acids. The germline V gene encodes CDR1 DFQATT and CDR2 SNEGSKA (reference sequence). The V gene end was trimmed by 6 bases and the J gene end by 2 bases; junction bases not matched to a gene: 12. In nucleotides, the CDR3 is TGCAGTGCAGTGGCCGGGACTAGCGGTCTCCCCTACGAGCAGTACTTC. The encoded protein is CSAVAGTSGLPYEQYF.

This clonotype has more than one count but fewer than ten. The rearrangement links TRBV7-6 to TRBJ1-1, with D unresolved. This CDR3 region has 12 residues. The V gene's germline CDR1 is SGHVS and CDR2 FNYEAQ. Trimming took off 5 bases at V and 0 bases at J, with 4 bases between the two ends. DNA for the CDR3: TGTGCCAGCAGCAACATGAACACTGAAGCTTTCTTT. Translation: CASSNMNTEAFF.

J is TRBJ2-7 and V is TRBV4-1; TRBD1 agrees at 11 bases. CDR3 length: 19 amino acids. Germline V gene lookup returns CDR1 MGHRA and CDR2 YSYEKL. Trimming removed 0 bases from V and 7 bases from J; junction bases left unmatched: 17. Here the CDR3 DNA reads TGCGCCAGCAGCCAAGATTCGGGGTGGACAGGGGGCACCCGGGGAGAGCAGTACTTC. It encodes CASSQDSGWTGGTRGEQYF.

The CDR3 spells CSVEARTGKETQYF. The CDR3 DNA is TGCAGCGTTGAAGCTCGGACAGGAAAAGAGACCCAGTACTTC. This chain connects TRBV29-1 to TRBJ2-7; 7 bases are shared with TRBD1. Near its end, the DNA agrees better with TRBJ2-5, so the J call may be wrong. Looked up from germline, CDR1 is SQVTM and CDR2 is ANQGSEA. The CDR3 extends over 14 amino acids.

The rearrangement joins TRBV20-1 to TRBJ1-6; D remains ambiguous. Trimming pared 5 bases from V and 7 bases from J, leaving 18 bases between. The CDR3 consists of 15 residues. Germline-derived CDR1 and CDR2 are DFQATT and SNEGSKA (reference sequence). CDR3 in DNA: TGCAGTGCTTTGGACGGACGCCTACAGAATTCACCCCTCCACTTT. Its translation: CSALDGRLQNSPLHF.

V usage is TRBV20-1 and J usage is TRBJ2-7; tentative D call: TRBD2 (6 bases). The germline V and J ends were trimmed by 3 bases and 2 bases, with 14 bases remaining between them. The CDR3 covers 14 residues. Germline V CDR1 and CDR2: DFQATT, SNEGSKA (reference sequence). CDR3 protein: CSASRDSQTYEQYF. CDR3 nucleotide sequence: TGCAGTGCTAGCCGGGACTCACAGACCTACGAGCAGTACTTC.

This clonotype has only a few counts. The chain has TRBV20-1 and TRBJ1-2, with a weak D call TRBD1 (5 bases). From germline, CDR1 is DFQATT and CDR2 SNEGSKA (reference sequence). This CDR3 region has 15 residues. V lost 0 bases, J lost 5 bases, and 16 bases lay in between. The CDR3 bases are TGCAGTGCTAGAGATGTGGGGCCGGTCCTTTATGGCTACACCTTC. Residues: CSARDVGPVLYGYTF.

The chain couples TRBV5-1 to TRBJ2-5; D is ambiguous. The V and J ends lost 1 base and 1 base respectively, with 8 bases between them. Germline-derived CDR1 and CDR2 are SGHRS and YFSETQ. The CDR3 is 14 amino acids. In DNA form, the CDR3 reads TGCGCCAGCAGCTTGACGGCGATCCAAGAGACCCAGTACTTC. Translation gives CASSLTAIQETQYF.

J is TRBJ1-1 and V is TRBV7-7; 10 bases fit TRBD1. Germline trimming cut 6 bases from V and 1 base from J; bases unmatched to any gene: 5. The germline gives CDR1 SSHAT, CDR2 FNYEAQ (reference sequence). This CDR3 has 15 amino acids. CDR3 loop: CASSPWTGGNTEAFF. The CDR3 DNA reads TGTGCCAGCAGTCCCTGGACAGGGGGGAACACTGAAGCTTTCTTT. The full variable domain, in which reference TRBV7-7 and TRBJ1-1 provide the parts outside the CDR3, is GAGVSQSPRYKVTKRGQDVTLRCDPISSHATLYWYQQALGQGPEFLTYFNYEAQPDKSGLPSDRFSAERPEGSISTLTIQRTEQRDSAMYRCASSPWTGGNTEAFFGQGTRLTVV.

The chain couples TRBV7-2 to TRBJ2-5; TRBD2 matches at 12 bases. The V gene end was trimmed by 0 bases and the J gene end by 11 bases; junction bases not matched to a gene: 10. Germline CDR1 reads SGHTA; CDR2 reads FQGNSA. The CDR3 loop spans 16 amino acids. DNA of the CDR3: TGTGCCAGCAGCTTAGCCGGGACTAGCGGGCACAATGAGCAGTACTTC. Translating gives CASSLAGTSGHNEQYF.

This clonotype was counted a few times. The rearrangement links TRBV10-3 to TRBJ2-5; D is uncertain. Germline CDR1 reads ENHRY; CDR2 reads SYGVKD. The CDR3 extends over 13 amino acids. Trimming removed 5 bases from V and 2 bases from J, with 9 bases in between. The CDR3 nucleotides read TGTGCCATCAGTCGGTTGGAGCAAGAGACCCAGTACTTC. It yields the protein CAISRLEQETQYF.

V gene TRBV3-1 combines with J gene TRBJ1-1; D gene ambiguous. Germline CDR1 is LGHDT and CDR2 is YNNKEL (reference sequence). V lost 2 bases to trimming and J lost 3 bases, with 13 bases between them. This CDR3 is 15 amino acids long. The CDR3 DNA is TGTGCCAGCAGCCAAAGGCATGGGGTGGACACTGAAGCTTTCTTT. Translated, it gives CASSQRHGVDTEAFF.

The chain links TRBV4-1 to TRBJ1-1; no clear D gene. Between the trimmed V and J ends, which lost 2 bases and 3 bases, there was a span of 16 bases. The CDR3 contains 16 residues. Germline values: CDR1 MGHRA, CDR2 YSYEKL. CDR3 nucleotide sequence: TGCGCCAGCAGCCAAAGGTTAAAGGAGGTTGACACTGAAGCTTTCTTT. This sequence encodes CASSQRLKEVDTEAFF.

This clonotype was found a few times. The chain employs TRBV18 and TRBJ2-1; TRBD2 might be the D (5 bases). From germline, CDR1 is KGHSH and CDR2 LQKENI. CDR3 length: 15 residues. V was pared by 3 bases and J by 7 bases, with 16 bases between. The CDR3 protein is CASSPVDYRRNEQFF. CDR3 in DNA: TGTGCCAGCTCACCGGTAGACTACCGAAGGAATGAGCAGTTCTTC.

For this clonotype: A clone one base away is much larger, so this may be a read error. The chain employs TRBV7-6 and TRBJ1-1; D is undetermined. V lost 8 bases and J 4 bases, leaving 14 bases between the germline ends. This CDR3 is built from 13 residues. Germline lookup yields CDR1 SGHVS and CDR2 FNYEAQ. The chain's CDR3 is CASRKRASTEAFF. The CDR3 bases are TGTGCCAGCCGTAAGAGGGCGAGCACTGAAGCTTTCTTT.

This clonotype appeared a single time. CDR3 region: CASTGGASGSSYNEQFF. The CDR3 DNA is TGTGCCAGCACCGGGGGGGCTAGCGGTAGCTCCTACAATGAGCAGTTCTTC. The rearrangement uses TRBV6-6 and TRBJ2-1; 8 positions agree with TRBD2. Trimming cost V 7 bases and J 0 bases; bases outside gene matches: 11. This CDR3 region has 17 residues. Germline lookup yields CDR1 MNHNY and CDR2 SVGAGI (reference sequence).